Listed here is a single T cell receptor (beta chain). What it binds is not known. The sample belongs to a study of Tregs in tolerant kidney transplant recipients. Study-level results: Validation in larger populations is needed because few patients were studied. Expanding Tregs on activated donor B cells appeared to best identify donor-specific TCRbeta clones.

Assay used: immunoSEQ multiplex PCR; TCRdb lists only in-frame clones, some missing. The table has 85,000 to 95,000 clones, approximately 94% seen once. Germline lookup yields CDR1 MNHEY and CDR2 SMNVEV (reference sequence). Trimming shortened V by 6 bases and J by 1 base, and 11 bases separated the two germline ends. The CDR3 is 14 amino acids. Thawed PBMCs were FACS-sorted into unstimulated CD4+CD25+CD127- regulatory T cells, CD4+CD25- non-regulatory cells, CD4 and CD8 cells. This clonotype was sampled from a human donor in good health. Material for sequencing was CD8+ T cells from blood. The J gene is TRBJ2-3, the V gene TRBV27; no reliable D call. The DNA of the CDR3 is TGTGCCAGCAGGGGCTTTGGGGGCACAGATACGCAGTATTTT. Amino acids: CASRGFGGTDTQYF.